This TCR beta chain was identified in a study of post-analysis software for immune sequencing data. Whole-study results and caveats: Strong co-clustering by F measure was seen for same-batch samples.

As regards this clonotype: No antigen is known for it.

Each TCR beta cDNA library carried unique molecular identifiers. TCRdb reprocessed the PCR reads via MiXCR and lists one record per CDR3 protein. The sample has about 540,000 distinct CDR3 sequences, 30% to 40% seen once; the top ten hold about 6%. The origin of this receptor is a girl under 18 with multiple sclerosis. Sequenced sample: blood.

The CDR3 here is CASSSRVRRGGSYNEQFF. Written as DNA, the CDR3 is TGTGCCAGCAGCTCTCGGGTCCGGCGGGGGGGCTCCTACAATGAGCAGTTCTTC. The chain is built from TRBV11-2 and TRBJ2-1; 9 bases map to TRBD2. From germline, CDR1 is SGHAT and CDR2 FQNNGV. The CDR3 is 18 amino acids. Trimming took 4 bases from V and 0 from J; bases not matched to a gene: 10.